What follows is one TCR beta chain and its context. This clone was seen a few times. Its specific antigen is unknown. Base-call qualities are not available, and no considerably larger clone is one nucleotide away. The library was prepared using the immunoSEQ multiplex PCR assay. For the multiplex PCR, a mixture combining 60 forward primers for TCR Vbeta segments and 13 reverse primers for TCR Jbeta segments was used. A multiplex PCR assay on genomic DNA amplified the CDR3 region of rearranged TCR beta genes. The amplified TCR beta libraries were sequenced on the Illumina HiSeq System as 87-base-pair reads. In the original analysis: A later analysis tallied roughly 80 million unique TCR beta chains across the 610 or so repertoires, and 10 million to 11 million of those chains were shared by two or more donors. Raw reads were error-corrected and collapsed into unique sequences with a nearest-neighbor algorithm that merged closely related sequences to remove PCR and sequencing errors. To assign V, D and J gene segments, CDR3 sequences were aligned to IMGT reference sequences. For a sequence to be retained, a match of at least six nucleotides to both a V gene segment and a J gene segment was required. A rearrangement was called productive if the CDR3 had no stop codons and remained in frame with V and J, and every other rearrangement was called non-productive. CDR3 was defined according to IMGT convention as the region running from the second conserved V-encoded cysteine to the conserved J-encoded phenylalanine. In an earlier analysis of around 570 of the donors, sequences lacking an unambiguous match to a single V gene segment were excluded. In an earlier analysis of 587 of the donors, V segments were called functional above 56.7% productive rearrangements and were called segregating when the between-donor standard deviation exceeded 5%. A statistical classification framework was built to diagnose cytomegalovirus status from the catalog of TCR beta chain sequences. A later analysis assigned V and J genes by comparing TCR nucleotide sequences with IMGT/GENE-DB human TR gene sequences. A later analysis assigned CDR3 sequences and most-parsimonious VDJ recombination scenarios with the TCRdist pipeline. In a later analysis, each TCR beta chain was defined by its CDR3 amino acid sequence together with its V-gene family, and reads without a unique V-gene family were excluded. In a later analysis, some 600 highly shared, low-generation-probability nucleotide sequences were removed to address suspected cross-contamination and a sequencing artifact. For each public chain, a later analysis derived a clonal expansion index from normalized ranks of inferred template counts within each repertoire. In a later analysis, generation probabilities were computed with a VDJ recombination model fitted to out-of-frame rearrangements, and the resulting probabilities were checked against IGoR. In a later analysis, TCR-TCR, TCR-HLA and TCR-CMV co-occurrence was scored with hypergeometric tests, and a repertoire-size bias correction was applied to TCR pairs. False discovery rates were estimated in a later analysis by permuting HLA or CMV assignments 20 times. In a later analysis, co-occurring TCRs were grouped using DBSCAN, and TCRdist sequence similarity was added for clustering within HLA-allele-positive subsets. Co-occurrence clustering excluded repertoires with fewer than 30,000 or more than 120,000 public chains, plus five with anomalous nucleotide sharing. TCRdb re-hosts the immuneACCESS table, in-frame sequences only. Its copies lack some clones; in the studies checked, an unresolved V gene accounts for under half of them, and the cause for the rest is not known. V and J calls and clone size are as listed in that table; D and trimming were resolved from the DNA. The sample table holds about 82,000 clones, of which roughly four fifths were seen once. Together, the top ten hold roughly 13% of the sample.

This specimen comes from a study of cytomegalovirus exposure and HLA in healthy donors (dated by TCRdb to between 2016 and 2019). Study-level background: An earlier analysis of roughly 610 of the donors reported approximately 280 Gb of sequence data and 117 million unique TCR beta sequences obtained from 150 million to 200 million T cells. Every discovery cohort repertoire had been produced on one sequencing platform. The T cell repertoires of under 700 subjects were profiled by immunosequencing and related to cytomegalovirus serostatus. Both class I and class II loci were covered by HLA typing, at four-digit resolution. A later genetic analysis used genome-wide SNP genotypes for about 65% of the 666 donors, treating that subset as a discovery cohort. Four or five DR-DQ haplotypes were handled as single units for association and clustering because linkage in the cohort was strong. Rather than drawing on any new phenotypic data, the later analysis identified candidate immune exposures from TCR beta sequences and the way those sequences occurred across donors. Among almost 400 genotyped donors of the cohort, an average of approximately 250,000 unique TCR beta nucleotide sequences were sequenced per donor, roughly a sixth of them non-productive. To decide whether each TCR beta V gene segment behaved as functional or pseudogenic, an earlier analysis of fewer than 750 of the donors relied on high-throughput TCR beta sequencing. Typing coverage varied by locus: about 620-630 donors for A, B, C, DRB1 and DQB1; more than 500 for DQA1; nearly 610 for DPA1; about 450 for DPB1. Along with the 666-subject first cohort, a separate validation cohort of around 120 different subjects was used. A later analysis re-analyzed previously published TCR beta repertoires from hundreds of donors and added high-resolution HLA genotyping to study TCR occurrence patterns. About 300 gigabases of sequencing data and 91 million or so unique TCR sequences made up an early release that covered some 640 HLA-typed donors. Donor age, sex, ethnicity and CMV serostatus were compiled together with the repertoire data. Of the approximately 400 genotyped donors, about 84% fell in the genetic ancestry cluster associated with self-reported Caucasian donors. The study aimed to test whether signatures of past pathogen exposure could be identified by cataloging public T cell receptors. The study combined high-throughput TCR immunosequencing, statistical association of individual TCRs with disease status, and machine learning to predict cytomegalovirus infection status.

The cohort consisted of 600 to 700 healthy bone marrow donors. All cohort members were sampled while nominally healthy, although unrecorded immune exposures were likely present. CMV serostatus was positive for more than 250 and negative for about 55% of the roughly 670 cohort members, and was not recorded for this donor. A peripheral blood sample was collected from each donor, and TCR beta sequencing was performed on peripheral blood mononuclear cells. Genomic DNA was extracted from the blood cell samples with the Qiagen DNeasy Blood Extraction Kit. General findings and caveats noted by the study authors: Presence/absence analyses assumed roughly uniform sequencing depth across donors, an assumption that may not hold. According to the authors, the approach could potentially be generalized to other disease states and immunological phenotypes. The classifier was reported to diagnose cytomegalovirus status with high specificity and sensitivity in both the original and validation cohorts. According to a later analysis, parvovirus B19, influenza, CMV and Epstein-Barr virus appeared linked to several top co-occurrence clusters. An association between a missense DCLRE1C variant and V-gene and J-gene trimming of TCR beta chains was found in a later genetic analysis and replicated in an independent cohort. A few of the identified cytomegalovirus-associated TCR beta chains were confirmed in vitro to be specific for cytomegalovirus antigens. Assigning TCR associations to individual alleles was difficult when HLA alleles, especially DR and DQ, strongly co-occurred. A cluster of highly shared sequence variants was judged likely to be a technical artifact of the sequencing pipeline. Compared with equally common non-associated chains, HLA-associated TCR beta chains in a later analysis were more clonally expanded and had lower generation probabilities. CMV serostatus was the only immune exposure information available for the cohort. A total of about 180 TCR beta chains were listed by the study as associated with cytomegalovirus. Linkage disequilibrium might explain the correlated functional status among segregating V segments, but an unknown experimental factor could not be excluded. In a later genetic analysis, fewer N-insertions in productive TCRs were reported among donors in an Asian-associated ancestry cluster than the approximately 670-donor mean. Across donors, most TCR sequences were observed very rarely, whereas some public TCRs were present in many individuals. In this cohort, only TCR beta chains were sequenced, and detectable features were limited by the absence of alpha or paired-chain data. According to a later analysis, most CMV-associated TCR beta chains appeared to be HLA-restricted, and the HLA associations seemed to be driven largely by CMV exposure. Because HLA typing was unavailable for some donors at each locus, only the typed subset was used in association tests. A further reported finding was that TCR beta sequences accurately predicted the HLA-A and HLA-B alleles for most subjects in the first cohort. At a false discovery rate of 0.05, a later analysis linked some 17,000 TCR beta sequences to specific HLA alleles. An earlier analysis of around 500 of the donors showed that most TCR beta V segments appeared in productive rearrangements either about 90% or about 30% of the time, which broadly matched IMGT annotations. According to a later analysis, TCR association rates differed among HLA loci, with DRB1 alleles showing the most associated TCRs and HLA-C alleles showing the fewest. Some 15 rarely observed V segments, including chromosome 9 orphons, were excluded from the earlier analysis of approximately 500 of the donors because counts were too low.

This TCR was sampled from a human donor in good health. Sequencing used PBMCs.

The DNA sequence follows: TGCGCCAGCAGCTTCGAGGAAGCAGGGTCTCCTGAAGCTTTCTTT. Its product reads: CASSFEEAGSPEAFF. In this chain, TRBV5-1 is recombined with TRBJ1-1; TRBD1 could be the D gene, as 5 bases match. The germline V gene supplies CDR1 SGHRS and CDR2 YFSETQ. Inclusive of the bounding cysteine and phenylalanine, the CDR3 is 15 residues long. Of the read, only the CDR3 DNA is kept; its 45 bases are in frame from base 1. V was cut back by 2 bases and J by 6 bases, leaving a gap of 17 bases between them.